This T cell receptor (beta chain) was observed in a study of cytomegalovirus exposure and HLA in healthy donors. On the study more broadly: The Caucasian-associated ancestry cluster held over 80% of more than 350 genotyped donors.

In the PCR, 60 Vbeta and 13 Jbeta primers were used. TCRdb's copy holds only in-frame clones and misses some; the assay was immunoSEQ multiplex PCR. The table has about 140,000 clones, 61% seen once. Findings and caveats of the study: Sequencing depth across donors, presence/absence analyses assumed, was roughly uniform. An analysis that was carried out later associated approximately 17,000 TCR beta sequences with HLA alleles at 0.05 false discovery rate.

This clone was counted between two and nine times. Its antigen is not identified. V lost 6 bases to trimming and J lost 2 bases; unmatched junction nucleotides: 8. The germline V gene encodes CDR1 ENHRY and CDR2 SYGVKD. This CDR3 is built from 15 residues. This TCR was recovered from a male donor in good health and CMV-seronegative. This sequence joins TRBV10-3 and TRBJ2-7; 9 bases are a match to TRBD1. Sample: PBMCs. The CDR3 nucleotides read TGTGCCATCAGAACCTGGACAGGGGCCCCCTACGAGCAGTACTTC. This sequence encodes CAIRTWTGAPYEQYF.